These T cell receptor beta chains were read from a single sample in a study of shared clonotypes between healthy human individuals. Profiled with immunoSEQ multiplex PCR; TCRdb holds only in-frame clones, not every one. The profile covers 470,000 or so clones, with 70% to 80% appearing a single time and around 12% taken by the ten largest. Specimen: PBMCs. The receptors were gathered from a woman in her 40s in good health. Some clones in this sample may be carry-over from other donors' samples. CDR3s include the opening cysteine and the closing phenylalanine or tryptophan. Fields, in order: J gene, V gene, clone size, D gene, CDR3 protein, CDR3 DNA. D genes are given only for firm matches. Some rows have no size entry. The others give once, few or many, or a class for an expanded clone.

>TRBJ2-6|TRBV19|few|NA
CASSIVQAGSGANVLTF
TGTGCCAGTAGTATTGTGCAGGCAGGCTCTGGGGCCAACGTCCTGACTTTC
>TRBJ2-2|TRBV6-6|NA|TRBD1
CASSPGQVRNTGELFF
TGTGCCAGCAGTCCCGGACAGGTTAGGAACACCGGGGAGCTGTTTTTT
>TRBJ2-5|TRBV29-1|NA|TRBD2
CSVVPSGSLETQYF
TGCAGCGTTGTACCTAGCGGGAGTCTAGAGACCCAGTACTTC
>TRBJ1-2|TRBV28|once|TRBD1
CASRSAGTAPYGYTF
TGTGCCAGCAGATCCGCCGGGACAGCGCCCTATGGCTACACCTTC
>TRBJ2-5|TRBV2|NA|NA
CASCWGGLQTQYF
TGTGCCAGCTGCTGGGGGGGCCTGCAGACCCAGTACTTC
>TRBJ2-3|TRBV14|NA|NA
CASSRLLGSSTDTQYF
TGTGCCAGCAGCCGGTTGCTTGGCTCTAGCACAGATACGCAGTATTTT
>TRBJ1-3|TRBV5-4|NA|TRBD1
CASEDRGYGNTIYF
TGTGCCAGCGAAGACAGGGGGTATGGAAACACCATATATTTT
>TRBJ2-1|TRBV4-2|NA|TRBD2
CASSQDEREGRNEQFF
TGTGCCAGCAGCCAAGATGAGCGGGAGGGCCGGAATGAGCAGTTCTTC
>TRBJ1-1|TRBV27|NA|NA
CASRASTEAFF
TGTGCCAGCAGGGCAAGCACTGAAGCTTTCTTT
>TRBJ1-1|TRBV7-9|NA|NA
CASTYGLEDTEAFF
TGTGCCAGCACTTACGGTCTCGAGGACACTGAAGCTTTCTTT
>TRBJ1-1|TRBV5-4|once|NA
CASSLEPDREAFF
TGTGCCAGCAGCTTGGAACCCGACAGGGAAGCTTTCTTT
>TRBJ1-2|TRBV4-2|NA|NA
CASSQGTELGYYGYTF
TGTGCCAGCAGCCAAGGGACCGAACTCGGATACTATGGCTACACCTTC
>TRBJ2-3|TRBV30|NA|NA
CAWSVKGSTDTQYF
TGTGCCTGGAGTGTAAAAGGAAGCACAGATACGCAGTATTTT
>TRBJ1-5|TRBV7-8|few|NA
CASSLPDGPQHF
TGTGCCAGCAGCTTACCGGACGGGCCCCAGCATTTT
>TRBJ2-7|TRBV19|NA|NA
CASSRRQASYEQYF
TGTGCCAGTAGTCGTAGGCAGGCATCCTACGAGCAGTACTTC
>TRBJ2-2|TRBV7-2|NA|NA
CASSLWGEVAGELFF
TGTGCCAGCAGCTTATGGGGGGAGGTAGCCGGGGAGCTGTTTTTT
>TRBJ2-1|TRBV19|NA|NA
CASSISGNNEQFF
TGTGCCAGTAGTATTTCGGGCAACAATGAGCAGTTCTTC
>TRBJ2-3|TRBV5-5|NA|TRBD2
CASSSPAGADTQYF
TGTGCCAGCAGCTCCCCAGCGGGAGCAGATACGCAGTATTTT
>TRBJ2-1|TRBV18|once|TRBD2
CASSPKVSGRAENEQFF
TGTGCCAGCTCACCAAAGGTTAGCGGGAGGGCCGAGAATGAGCAGTTCTTC
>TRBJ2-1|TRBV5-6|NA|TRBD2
CASSLAGGPVNEQFF
TGTGCCAGCAGCTTGGCGGGAGGGCCAGTGAATGAGCAGTTCTTC
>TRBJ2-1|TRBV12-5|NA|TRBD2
CASGIHLAGVNEQFF
TGTGCTAGTGGTATCCATCTAGCGGGAGTTAATGAGCAGTTCTTC
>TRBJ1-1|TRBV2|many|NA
CASSFGTQNTEAFF
TGTGCCAGCAGTTTCGGGACACAGAACACTGAAGCTTTCTTT
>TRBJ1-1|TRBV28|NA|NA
CASSWAGTEAFF
TGTGCCAGCAGTTGGGCGGGAACTGAAGCTTTCTTT
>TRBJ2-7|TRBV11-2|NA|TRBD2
CASSLSPGTSGSKSYEQYF
TGTGCCAGCAGCTTATCCCCCGGGACTAGCGGGAGTAAGAGTTACGAGCAGTACTTC
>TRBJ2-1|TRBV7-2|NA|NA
CASSPGPANEQFF
TGTGCCAGCAGCCCCGGGCCTGCGAATGAGCAGTTCTTC
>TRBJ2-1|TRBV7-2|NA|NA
CASSLDPRPDAVQFF
TGTGCCAGCAGCTTAGATCCTAGACCCGACGCCGTGCAGTTCTTC
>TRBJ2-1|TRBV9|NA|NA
CASSVEGRGGRNSSYNEQFF
TGTGCCAGCAGCGTAGAAGGTAGAGGAGGGCGGAACTCTTCCTACAATGAGCAGTTCTTC
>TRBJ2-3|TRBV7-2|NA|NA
CASSRYYNTQYF
TGTGCCAGCAGCCGTTACTACAATACGCAGTATTTT
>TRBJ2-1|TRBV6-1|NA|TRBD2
CASSTSGRAPNEQFF
TGTGCCAGCAGCACTAGCGGGAGGGCCCCCAATGAGCAGTTCTTC
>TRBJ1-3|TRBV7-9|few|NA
CASSLGQSSGNTIYF
TGTGCCAGCAGCTTAGGGCAGAGCTCTGGAAACACCATATATTTT
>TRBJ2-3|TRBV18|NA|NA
CASSPGSTDTQYF
TGTGCCAGCTCACCCGGGAGCACAGATACGCAGTATTTT
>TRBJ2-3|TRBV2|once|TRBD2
CASSEALLAERGTDTQYF
TGTGCCAGCAGTGAAGCCCTACTAGCGGAGAGGGGCACAGATACGCAGTATTTT
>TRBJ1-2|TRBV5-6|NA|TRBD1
CASSLGLGQAFGGYGYTF
TGTGCCAGCAGCTTGGGGCTGGGACAGGCTTTTGGGGGATATGGCTACACCTTC
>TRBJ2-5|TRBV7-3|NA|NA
CASSFGTGPQETQYF
TGTGCCAGCAGCTTCGGCACGGGGCCTCAAGAGACCCAGTACTTC
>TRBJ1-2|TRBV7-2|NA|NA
CASSPAAGMSYTF
TGTGCCAGCAGTCCCGCGGCGGGTATGAGCTACACCTTC
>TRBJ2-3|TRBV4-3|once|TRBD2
CASSRERGTSGGTDTQYF
TGCGCCAGCAGCCGAGAAAGGGGGACTAGCGGTGGCACAGATACGCAGTATTTT
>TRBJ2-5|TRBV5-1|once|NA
CASSTTGLSQETQYF
TGCGCCAGCAGCACGACAGGTTTGTCCCAAGAGACCCAGTACTTC
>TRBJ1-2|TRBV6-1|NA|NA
CASSPQDYGYTF
TGTGCCAGCAGCCCACAGGACTATGGCTACACCTTC
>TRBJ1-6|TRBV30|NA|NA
CAFNQDNSPLHF
TGTGCCTTCAACCAAGACAATTCACCCCTCCACTTT
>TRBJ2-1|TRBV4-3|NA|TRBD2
CASSEPGLAREQFF
TGCGCCAGCAGCGAACCGGGACTAGCGAGGGAGCAGTTCTTC
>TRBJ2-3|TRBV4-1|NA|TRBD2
CASSRALAGSTDTQYF
TGCGCCAGCAGCCGGGCCCTAGCGGGTAGCACAGATACGCAGTATTTT
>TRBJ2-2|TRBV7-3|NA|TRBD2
CASSLKAGGFGELFF
TGTGCCAGCAGCTTAAAAGCGGGAGGGTTCGGGGAGCTGTTTTTT
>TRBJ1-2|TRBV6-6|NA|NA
CASSYPGHTTKGYTF
TGTGCCAGCAGTTACCCGGGACACACCACTAAGGGCTACACCTTC